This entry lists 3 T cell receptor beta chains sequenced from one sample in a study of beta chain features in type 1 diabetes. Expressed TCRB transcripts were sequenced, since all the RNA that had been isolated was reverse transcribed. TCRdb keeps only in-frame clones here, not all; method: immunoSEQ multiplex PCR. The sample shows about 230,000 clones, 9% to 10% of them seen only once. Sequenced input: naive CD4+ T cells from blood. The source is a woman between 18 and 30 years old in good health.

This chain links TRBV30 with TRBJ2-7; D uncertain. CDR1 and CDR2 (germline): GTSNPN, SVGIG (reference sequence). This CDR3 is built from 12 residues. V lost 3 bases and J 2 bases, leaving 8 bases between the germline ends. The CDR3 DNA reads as TGTGCCTGGAGAGGCGGAACCTACGAGCAGTACTTC. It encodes CAWRGGTYEQYF.

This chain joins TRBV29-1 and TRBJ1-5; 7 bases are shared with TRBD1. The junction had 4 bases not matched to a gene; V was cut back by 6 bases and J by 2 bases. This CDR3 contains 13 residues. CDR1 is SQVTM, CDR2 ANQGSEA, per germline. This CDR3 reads CSVADRGNQPQHF. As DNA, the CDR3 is TGCAGCGTCGCCGACAGGGGCAATCAGCCCCAGCATTTT.

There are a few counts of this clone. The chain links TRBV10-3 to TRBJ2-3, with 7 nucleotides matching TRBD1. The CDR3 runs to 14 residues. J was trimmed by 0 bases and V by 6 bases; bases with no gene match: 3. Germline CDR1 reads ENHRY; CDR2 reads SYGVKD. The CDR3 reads CAIRGQTSTDTQYF. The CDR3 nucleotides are TGTGCCATCAGGGGACAGACTAGCACAGATACGCAGTATTTT.